These 20 T cell receptor beta chains were sequenced from one sample in a study of T cells after yellow fever vaccination. TCRdb reprocessed the 5' RACE reads with MiXCR, giving one entry per CDR3 protein. The sample shows about 500,000 distinct CDR3 sequences, approximately 16% of them seen only once. Specimen: PBMCs, collected 4 to 6 days after the first yellow fever vaccination. Receptor source: a man in his late teens or twenties who received the YFV17D yellow fever vaccine.

In this sample, this clonotype turned up a few times. The chain couples TRBV7-2 to TRBJ2-3; D unclear. V dropped 1 base and J dropped 4 bases, with 18 bases sitting between them. Germline assignment: CDR1 SGHTA and CDR2 FQGNSA. The CDR3 contains 17 residues. CDR3 nucleotides: TGTGCCAGCAGCTTAGGCCCAGTATCAATCGGTTCAGATACGCAGTATTTT. Residues: CASSLGPVSIGSDTQYF.

This clonotype has only a few counts. The chain joins TRBV19 to TRBJ1-1; possible D gene TRBD1, 6 bases. The length of the CDR3 is 17 residues. Germline CDR1 is LNHDA and CDR2 is SQIVND (reference sequence). Trimming pared 4 bases from V and 3 bases from J, leaving 21 bases between. The CDR3 protein is CASSNLGEGGTDTEAFF. The CDR3 DNA follows: TGTGCCAGTAGTAATTTGGGAGAGGGGGGCACGGACACTGAAGCTTTCTTT.

This chain uses TRBV6-5 with TRBJ1-2; 9 bases align to TRBD1. Looked up from germline, CDR1 is MNHEY and CDR2 is SVGAGI. CDR3 size: 14 residues. Trimming removed 4 bases from V and 6 bases from J; junction bases left unmatched: 6. CDR3 amino acids: CASSSWDREHGYTF. The CDR3 DNA sequence: TGTGCCAGCAGTTCCTGGGACAGGGAGCATGGCTACACCTTC.

The sample holds a few counts of this clonotype. This sequence joins TRBV4-1 and TRBJ1-4, with D unresolved. CDR3 length: 15 amino acids. Deletions cut 0 bases from V and 8 bases from J, with 13 bases between. Germline CDR1 MGHRA, CDR2 YSYEKL. CDR3: CASSQDGVKLEKLFF. The CDR3 DNA is TGCGCCAGCAGCCAAGATGGGGTGAAGCTCGAAAAACTGTTTTTT.

The chain couples TRBV5-1 to TRBJ2-1, with D tentatively TRBD2 (6 bases). The CDR3 runs to 13 residues. The V end lost 3 bases, the J end lost 3 bases, and 7 bases lay between the germline ends. Germline CDR1 SGHRS, CDR2 YFSETQ. CDR3 in DNA: TGCGCCAGCAGCTGGGACTTCTACAATGAGCAGTTCTTC. It translates to CASSWDFYNEQFF.

This clonotype was seen a handful of times. J is TRBJ2-3 and V is TRBV9; D gene ambiguous. The CDR3 has 13 amino acids. The germline V gene has CDR1 SGDLS and CDR2 YYNGEE. V lost 4 bases and J lost 2, with 8 bases in between. The CDR3 here is CASSPVPTDTQYF. The CDR3, as DNA: TGTGCCAGCAGCCCGGTCCCCACAGATACGCAGTATTTT.

V and J are TRBV7-8 and TRBJ2-7; 10 nucleotides line up with TRBD2. V dropped 4 bases and J dropped 4; count of bases not matched to a gene: 7. CDR1 SGHVS and CDR2 FQNEAQ come from the germline V gene. The CDR3 extends over 15 amino acids. The CDR3 coding sequence is TGTGCCAGCAGCTGGTTAGCGGGGGGCCTTTACGAGCAGTACTTC. It encodes CASSWLAGGLYEQYF.

This clonotype has just a few counts. The chain carries TRBV4-2 and TRBJ1-1, with a weak D call TRBD1 (6 bases). The germline CDR1 and CDR2 sequences are LGHNA and YNFKEQ. The ends were cut back, 4 bases at V and 11 bases at J, with 14 bases in the middle. This CDR3 contains 12 residues. The CDR3 sequence is CASSPDRIRAFF. In DNA, the CDR3 is TGTGCCAGCAGCCCCGACAGGATACGGGCTTTCTTT.

This clonotype showed up just a few times. The chain uses TRBV7-9 and TRBJ1-2; D possibly corresponds to TRBD1 (5 bases). This CDR3 has 15 amino acids. Germline V gives CDR1 SEHNR, CDR2 FQNEAQ (reference sequence). V was cut by 7 bases and J by 3 bases, with 18 bases left in between. CDR3 DNA: TGTGCCAGCACCCAGGGTCCCGTCTTGGACTATGGCTACACCTTC. Its protein product is CASTQGPVLDYGYTF.

This clonotype appeared a few times. V gene TRBV20-1 combines with J gene TRBJ2-5; the D call may be TRBD1 or TRBD2 (5 bases each). V was cut by 3 bases and J by 5 bases, with 10 bases left in between. The V gene's germline CDR1 is DFQATT and CDR2 SNEGSKA (reference sequence). The CDR3 totals 12 residues. CDR3 coding DNA: TGCAGTGCTAGCAGGGAGAGGGAGACCCAGTACTTC. Residues: CSASRERETQYF.

This clonotype has at least ten counts. V usage is TRBV20-1 and J usage is TRBJ2-3, with TRBD2 matching over 15 bases. This CDR3 region has 17 residues. Unmatched junction bases numbered 6, after V lost 5 bases and J lost 0 bases. The germline V gene encodes CDR1 DFQATT and CDR2 SNEGSKA (reference sequence). CDR3 bases: TGCAGTGCTGGCCCGGGGACTAGCGGGGGGAGCACAGATACGCAGTATTTT. Translating gives CSAGPGTSGGSTDTQYF.

A word on this clonotype: At one end the junction does not follow the germline gene, possibly because of a read error. The chain joins TRBV20-1 to TRBJ2-3; TRBD2 matches at 12 bases. CDR1 and CDR2 from the germline V gene are DFQATT and SNEGSKA (reference sequence). The CDR3 has 15 amino acids. CDR3 sequence reads: CSAPLAGGSRDTQYF. The CDR3 DNA follows: TGCAGTGCTCCACTAGCGGGGGGCAGCAGAGATACGCAGTATTTT.

This clonotype was detected a few times. V gene TRBV12-3 or TRBV12-4 combines with J gene TRBJ2-7; D may be TRBD2 (5 bases). This CDR3 comprises 15 residues. Trimming left V 2 bases short and J 1 base short, with 12 bases between. The chain's CDR3 is CASSLYGGISYEQYF. The CDR3 nucleotides are TGTGCCAGCAGTTTATACGGAGGAATATCCTACGAGCAGTACTTC.

The CDR3 sequence: CASTRGGRGLQETQYF. CDR3 nucleotides: TGTGCCAGCACCCGGGGGGGCAGGGGCCTCCAAGAGACCCAGTACTTC. V and J are TRBV5-4 and TRBJ2-5, with 8 bases that match TRBD2. V shed 6 bases and J 1 base; nucleotides not matched to a gene: 11. The V gene's germline CDR1 is SGHNT and CDR2 YYREEE (reference sequence). The CDR3 consists of 16 residues.

The chain is built from TRBV20-1 and TRBJ1-1, with a tentative D call TRBD1 (6 bases). Germline V CDR1 and CDR2: DFQATT, SNEGSKA (reference sequence). The CDR3 is 12 residues long. Trimming left V 3 bases short and J 5 bases short, with 10 bases between. The CDR3 here is CSARRGGTEAFF. Written as DNA, the CDR3 is TGCAGTGCTAGGAGGGGGGGGACTGAAGCTTTCTTT.

The chain carries TRBV9 and TRBJ2-7; no definite D call. The CDR3 sequence is 14 residues long. Trimming took 2 bases from V and 0 from J, leaving 9 bases between them. Germline loops: CDR1 SGDLS, CDR2 YYNGEE. The chain's CDR3 is CASSVAAFSYEQYF. CDR3 in DNA: TGTGCCAGCAGCGTGGCAGCGTTCTCCTACGAGCAGTACTTC.

V and J are TRBV12-3 or TRBV12-4 and TRBJ2-3, with TRBD1 matching over 8 bases. The CDR3 contains 17 residues. With 7 bases clipped from V and 1 base from J, the junction kept 13 bases outside the gene matches. DNA for the CDR3: TGTGCCAGCACCCTTATGGTTGACAGGGGAGGCACAGATACGCAGTATTTT. Translation gives CASTLMVDRGGTDTQYF.

V usage is TRBV20-1 and J usage is TRBJ2-7; no clear D gene. This CDR3 region has 11 residues. Trimming stripped 3 bases from V and 4 bases from J, with 7 bases between. Germline-derived CDR1 and CDR2 are DFQATT and SNEGSKA (reference sequence). The CDR3: CSASLRYEQYF. The CDR3 bases are TGCAGTGCTAGCCTCCGTTACGAGCAGTACTTC.

This chain uses TRBV20-1 with TRBJ2-7; maybe TRBD2 (6 bases). V was shortened by 2 bases and J by 3 bases, with 11 bases between the two germline ends. The CDR3 spans 13 residues. The V gene's germline CDR1 is DFQATT and CDR2 SNEGSKA (reference sequence). In DNA form, the CDR3 reads TGCAGTGCTAGATCGGAGGGTGGCTACGAGCAGTACTTC. This translates into CSARSEGGYEQYF.

J is TRBJ1-3 and V is TRBV12-3 or TRBV12-4; a possible D gene is TRBD1 (5 bases). CDR3 length: 16 residues. Trimming shortened V by 0 bases and J by 8 bases, and 17 bases separated the two germline ends. CDR3 amino acids: CASSLATAWARDTIYF. The CDR3 nucleotides are TGTGCCAGCAGTTTAGCGACAGCTTGGGCGCGGGACACCATATATTTT.